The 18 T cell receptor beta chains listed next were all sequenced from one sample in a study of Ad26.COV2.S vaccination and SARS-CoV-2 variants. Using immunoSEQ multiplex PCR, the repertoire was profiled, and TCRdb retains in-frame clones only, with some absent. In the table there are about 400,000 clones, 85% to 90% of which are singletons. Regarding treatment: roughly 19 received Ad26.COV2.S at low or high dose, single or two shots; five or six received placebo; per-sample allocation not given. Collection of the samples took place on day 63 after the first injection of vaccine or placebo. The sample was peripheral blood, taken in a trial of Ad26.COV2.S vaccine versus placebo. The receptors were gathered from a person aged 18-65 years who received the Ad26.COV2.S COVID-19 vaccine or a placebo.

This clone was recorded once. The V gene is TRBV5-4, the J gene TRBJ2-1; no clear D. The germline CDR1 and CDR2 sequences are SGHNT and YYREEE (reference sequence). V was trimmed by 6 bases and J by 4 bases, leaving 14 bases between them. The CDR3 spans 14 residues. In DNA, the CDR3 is TGTGCCAGCAACGTAGGGAACCGGTACAATGAGCAGTTCTTC. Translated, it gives CASNVGNRYNEQFF.

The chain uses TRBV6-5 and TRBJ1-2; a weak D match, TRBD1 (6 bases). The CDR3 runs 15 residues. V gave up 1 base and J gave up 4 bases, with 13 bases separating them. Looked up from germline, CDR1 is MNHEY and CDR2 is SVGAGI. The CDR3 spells CASSYFGQTVYGYTF. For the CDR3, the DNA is TGTGCCAGCAGTTACTTCGGACAGACTGTCTATGGCTACACCTTC.

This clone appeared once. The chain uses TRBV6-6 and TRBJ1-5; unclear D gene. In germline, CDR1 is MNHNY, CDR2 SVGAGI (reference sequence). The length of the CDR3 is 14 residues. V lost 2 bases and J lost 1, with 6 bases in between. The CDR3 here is CASSYRGSNQPQHF. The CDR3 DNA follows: TGTGCCAGCAGTTACAGAGGCAGCAATCAGCCCCAGCATTTT.

The CDR3 loop reads CASSSWGESDTQYF. CDR3 nucleotide sequence: TGTGCCAGCAGCTCTTGGGGGGAGTCAGATACGCAGTATTTT. The chain employs TRBV11-2 and TRBJ2-3, with a possible D match to TRBD2 (6 bases). Trimming shortened V by 4 bases and J by 4 bases, and 12 bases separated the two germline ends. This CDR3 region has 14 residues. Germline V gene lookup returns CDR1 SGHAT and CDR2 FQNNGV.

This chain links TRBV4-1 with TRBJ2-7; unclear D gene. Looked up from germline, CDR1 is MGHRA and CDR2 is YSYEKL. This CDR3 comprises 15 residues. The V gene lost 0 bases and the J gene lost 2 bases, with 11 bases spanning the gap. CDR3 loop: CASSQDRSFTYEQYF. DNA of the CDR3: TGCGCCAGCAGCCAAGACCGTTCCTTCACCTACGAGCAGTACTTC.

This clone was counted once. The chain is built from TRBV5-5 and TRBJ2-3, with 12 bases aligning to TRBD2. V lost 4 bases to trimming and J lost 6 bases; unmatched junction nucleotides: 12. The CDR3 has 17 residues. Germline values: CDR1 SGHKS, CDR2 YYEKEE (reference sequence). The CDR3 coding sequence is TGTGCCAGCAGCCTTCCCTGGACTAGCGGGGTAGGCGATACGCAGTATTTT. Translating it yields CASSLPWTSGVGDTQYF.

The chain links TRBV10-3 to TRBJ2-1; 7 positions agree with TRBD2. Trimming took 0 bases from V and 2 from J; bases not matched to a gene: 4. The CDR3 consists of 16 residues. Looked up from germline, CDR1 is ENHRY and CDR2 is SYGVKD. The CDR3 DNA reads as TGTGCCATCAGTGAGTCGATTCGGGGGGCCTACAATGAGCAGTTCTTC. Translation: CAISESIRGAYNEQFF.

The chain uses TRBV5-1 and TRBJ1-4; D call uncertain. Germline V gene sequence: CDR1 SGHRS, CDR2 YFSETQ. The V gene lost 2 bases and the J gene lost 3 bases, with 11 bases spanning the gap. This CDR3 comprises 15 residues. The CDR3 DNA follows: TGCGCCAGCAGCTTCGACAAAAGGCCTAATGAAAAACTGTTTTTT. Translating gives CASSFDKRPNEKLFF.

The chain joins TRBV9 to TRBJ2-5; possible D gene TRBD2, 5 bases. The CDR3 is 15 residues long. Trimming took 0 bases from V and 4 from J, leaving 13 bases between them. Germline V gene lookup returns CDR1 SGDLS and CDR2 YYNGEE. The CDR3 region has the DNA TGTGCCAGCAGCGTAGCTTCGGGATATAGAGAGACCCAGTACTTC. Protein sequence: CASSVASGYRETQYF. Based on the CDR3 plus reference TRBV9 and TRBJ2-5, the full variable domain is DSGVTQTPKHLITATGQRVTLRCSPRSGDLSVYWYQQSLDQGLQFLIQYYNGEERAKGNILERFSAQQFPDLHSELNLSSLELGDSALYFCASSVASGYRETQYFGPGTRLLVL.

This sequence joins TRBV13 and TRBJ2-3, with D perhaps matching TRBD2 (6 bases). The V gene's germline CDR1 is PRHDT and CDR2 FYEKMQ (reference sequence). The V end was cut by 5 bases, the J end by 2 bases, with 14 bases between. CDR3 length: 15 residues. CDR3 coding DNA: TGTGCCAGCAGCCTTCTAGCGTTACTCACAGATACGCAGTATTTT. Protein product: CASSLLALLTDTQYF.

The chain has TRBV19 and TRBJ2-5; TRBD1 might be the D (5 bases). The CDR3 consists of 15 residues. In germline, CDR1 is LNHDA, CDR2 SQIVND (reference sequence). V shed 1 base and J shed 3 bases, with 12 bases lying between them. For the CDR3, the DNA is TGTGCCAGTAGTATAGGGGGCCGTCCCAAAGAGACCCAGTACTTC. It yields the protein CASSIGGRPKETQYF.

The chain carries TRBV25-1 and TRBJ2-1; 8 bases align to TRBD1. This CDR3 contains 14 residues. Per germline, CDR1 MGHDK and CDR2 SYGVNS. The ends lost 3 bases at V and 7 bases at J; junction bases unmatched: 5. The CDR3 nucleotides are TGTGCCAGCAGTGACCGGACAGGGAAAAATGAGCAGTTCTTC. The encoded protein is CASSDRTGKNEQFF. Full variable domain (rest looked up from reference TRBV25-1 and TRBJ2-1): EADIYQTPRYLVIGTGKKITLECSQTMGHDKMYWYQQDPGMELHLIHYSYGVNSTEKGDLSSESTVSRIRTEHFPLTLESARPSHTSQYLCASSDRTGKNEQFFGPGTRLTVL.

CDR3 coding DNA: TGTGCCAGCAGAACCCTATCCCTGGACGACACTGAAGCTTTCTTT. Protein product: CASRTLSLDDTEAFF. This chain links TRBV28 with TRBJ1-1; no reliable D call. Germline values: CDR1 MDHEN, CDR2 SYDVKM. V was trimmed by 6 bases and J by 3 bases, leaving 17 bases between them. The CDR3 covers 15 residues.

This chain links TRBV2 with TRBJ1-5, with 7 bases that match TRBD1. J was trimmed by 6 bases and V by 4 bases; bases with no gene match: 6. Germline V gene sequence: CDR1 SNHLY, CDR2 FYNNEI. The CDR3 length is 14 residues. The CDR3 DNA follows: TGTGCCAGCAGTGTAACAGGGGTGGGTCAGCCCCAGCATTTT. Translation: CASSVTGVGQPQHF.

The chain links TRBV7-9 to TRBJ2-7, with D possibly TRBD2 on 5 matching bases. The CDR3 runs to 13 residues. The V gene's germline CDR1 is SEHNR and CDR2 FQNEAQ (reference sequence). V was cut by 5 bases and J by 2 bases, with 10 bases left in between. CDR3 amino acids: CASSATSAYEQYF. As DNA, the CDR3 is TGTGCCAGCAGCGCCACTAGTGCCTACGAGCAGTACTTC.

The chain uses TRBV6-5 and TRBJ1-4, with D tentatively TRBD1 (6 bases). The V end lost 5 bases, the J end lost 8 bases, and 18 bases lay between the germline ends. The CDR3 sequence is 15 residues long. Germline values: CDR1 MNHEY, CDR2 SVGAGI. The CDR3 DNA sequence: TGTGCCAGCAGTACGCCGACAGGATGGGTGGAAAAACTGTTTTTT. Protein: CASSTPTGWVEKLFF.

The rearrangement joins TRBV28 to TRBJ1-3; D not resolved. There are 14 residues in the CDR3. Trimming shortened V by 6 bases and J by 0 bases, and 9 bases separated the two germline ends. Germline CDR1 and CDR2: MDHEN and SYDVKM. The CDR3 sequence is CASRLQASGNTIYF. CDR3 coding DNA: TGTGCCAGCAGACTTCAGGCCTCTGGAAACACCATATATTTT.

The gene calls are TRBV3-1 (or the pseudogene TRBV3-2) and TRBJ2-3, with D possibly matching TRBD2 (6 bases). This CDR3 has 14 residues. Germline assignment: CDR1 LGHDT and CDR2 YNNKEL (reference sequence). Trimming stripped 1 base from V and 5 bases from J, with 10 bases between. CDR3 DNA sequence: TGTGCCAGCAGCCAAGGGAGGGCCTTAGATACGCAGTATTTT. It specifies CASSQGRALDTQYF.